This entry concerns a single TCR beta chain. This sample is drawn from a study of blood T cell repertoires in COVID-19. Study details: The United States, Italy and Spain were the sources of the acute and convalescent COVID-19 samples.

Trimming left V 7 bases short and J 6 bases short, with 18 bases between. In germline, CDR1 is MNHEY, CDR2 SVGAGI. The CDR3 has 14 residues. TCRdb's copy holds only in-frame clones and misses some; the assay was immunoSEQ multiplex PCR. The sample lists fewer than 700,000 clones, about 89% occurring once. Sequencing used peripheral blood. The chain combines TRBV6-5 with TRBJ1-2; D unclear. The source is a woman aged 50 to 60 with COVID-19, enrolled during active disease. The CDR3: CASTKTGYPNGYTF. CDR3 DNA sequence: TGTGCCAGCACTAAAACGGGGTACCCAAATGGCTACACCTTC.